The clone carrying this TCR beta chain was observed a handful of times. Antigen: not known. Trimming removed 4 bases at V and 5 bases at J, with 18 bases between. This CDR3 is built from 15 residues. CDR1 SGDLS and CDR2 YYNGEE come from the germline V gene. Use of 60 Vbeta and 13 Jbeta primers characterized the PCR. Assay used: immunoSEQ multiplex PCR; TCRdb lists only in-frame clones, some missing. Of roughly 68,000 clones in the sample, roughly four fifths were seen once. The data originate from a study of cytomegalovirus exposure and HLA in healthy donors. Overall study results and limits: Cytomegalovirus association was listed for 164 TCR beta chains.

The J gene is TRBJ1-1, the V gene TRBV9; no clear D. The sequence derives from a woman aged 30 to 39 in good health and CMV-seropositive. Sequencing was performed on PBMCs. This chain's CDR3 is CASSSSPSVSTEAFF. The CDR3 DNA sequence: TGTGCCAGCAGCTCCTCCCCCAGCGTGTCGACTGAAGCTTTCTTT.